The rows below give T cell receptor beta chains drawn from one sample of a study of STAT5B mutations in CD4+ large granular lymphocyte leukemia. Repertoires were generated with immunoSEQ multiplex PCR, while TCRdb's copy carries only in-frame clones and drops some. Of 400 or so clones listed, roughly 60% are singletons. Sequences were obtained from PBMCs. These receptors were taken from a woman aged 45-65 years with CD4+ T-cell large granular lymphocyte leukemia. Both conserved end residues are part of each CDR3. A D gene is named only where the DNA matches it firmly. Not all rows give a size; the values are once, few, many and, for expanded clones, a class.

d_call j_call v_call clone_size cdr3_aa cdr3_nt
TRBD2 TRBJ2-7 TRBV5-4 - CASSPGTSRRSYEQYF TGTGCCAGCAGCCCAGGGACTAGCAGGAGAAGCTACGAGCAGTACTTC
- TRBJ1-1 TRBV9 - CASSGDPGANTEAFF TGTGCCAGCAGCGGTGATCCCGGTGCGAACACTGAAGCTTTCTTT
TRBD1 TRBJ2-7 TRBV25-1 - CATRPGGDYEQYF TGTGCCACCCGCCCAGGGGGCGATTACGAGCAGTACTTC
- TRBJ1-3 TRBV21-1 - CASSVRQGSGNTIYF TGTGCCAGCAGCGTTCGACAGGGCTCTGGAAACACCATATATTTT
- TRBJ2-2 TRBV2 - CASSVEPGELFF TGTGCCAGCAGTGTGGAACCCGGGGAGCTGTTTTTT
- TRBJ1-2 TRBV28 - CASSLGGAHYGYTF TGTGCCAGCAGTTTGGGGGGGGCTCACTATGGCTACACCTTC
TRBD1 TRBJ1-4 TRBV29-1 - CSVQTRTGEIF TGCAGCGTTCAAACCCGGACAGGGGAAATTTTT
- TRBJ1-1 TRBV4-2 - CASSPSGLGTEAFF TGTGCCAGCAGCCCCTCCGGGTTGGGAACTGAAGCTTTCTTT
- TRBJ2-7 TRBV14 - CASSQAGPSDNRKYEQYF TGTGCCAGCAGCCAAGCCGGTCCCTCGGACAACCGAAAGTACGAGCAGTACTTC
- TRBJ1-4 TRBV2 - CASSEAADHVEKLFF TGTGCCAGCAGTGAAGCGGCAGATCACGTCGAAAAACTGTTTTTT
TRBD1 TRBJ1-5 TRBV9 - CASSVGQGDQPQHF TGTGCCAGCAGCGTAGGCCAGGGGGATCAGCCCCAGCATTTT
- TRBJ2-7 TRBV5-4 - CASSSQGRYEQYF TGTGCCAGCAGCTCCCAGGGGAGGTACGAGCAGTACTTC
- TRBJ1-2 TRBV29-1 once CSVEGAPGGNYGYTF TGCAGCGTTGAAGGGGCCCCGGGCGGAAACTATGGCTACACCTTC
- TRBJ2-7 TRBV5-1 - CASSWTGTASYEQYF TGCGCCAGCAGTTGGACCGGGACGGCCTCCTACGAGCAGTACTTC
- TRBJ2-2 TRBV5-1 - CASSYDTPNTGELFF TGCGCCAGCAGCTACGACACGCCGAACACCGGGGAGCTGTTTTTT
TRBD2 TRBJ2-1 TRBV19 few CASSITGVGTSGKNEQFF TGTGCCAGTAGTATAACCGGCGTCGGGACTAGCGGGAAAAATGAGCAGTTCTTC
TRBD2 TRBJ2-1 TRBV2 once CASSEVGLAGVYEQFF TGTGCCAGCAGTGAAGTGGGGCTAGCGGGAGTCTATGAGCAGTTCTTC
- TRBJ2-1 TRBV28 few CASKLEARSYNEQFF TGTGCCAGCAAATTGGAGGCCCGCTCCTACAATGAGCAGTTCTTC
TRBD2 TRBJ2-2 TRBV6-1 once CASREREGPTGELFF TGTGCCAGCAGAGAGCGGGAGGGCCCCACCGGGGAGCTGTTTTTT
TRBD2 TRBJ2-2 TRBV6-5 few CASREREGPTGELFF TGTGCCAGCAGAGAGCGGGAGGGCCCCACCGGGGAGCTGTTTTTT
- TRBJ1-2 TRBV10-3 - CASSEWRYYGYTF TGTGCCAGCAGTGAATGGAGGTACTATGGCTACACCTTC
- TRBJ2-6 TRBV7-9 - CASSPITPGLRSGANVLTF TGTGCCAGCAGCCCTATAACCCCAGGGCTTAGGTCTGGGGCCAACGTCCTGACTTTC
- TRBJ2-7 TRBV6-5 large CASRYNFAYEQYF TGTGCCAGCAGGTATAATTTCGCCTACGAGCAGTACTTC
TRBD2 TRBJ2-2 TRBV7-2 medium-sized CASSLTGGSRNTGELFF TGTGCCAGCAGCTTAACGGGAGGAAGTAGGAACACCGGGGAGCTGTTTTTT
- TRBJ1-1 TRBV4-1 - CASRREGRAEAFF TGCGCCAGCAGGCGCGAAGGTAGGGCTGAAGCTTTCTTT
- TRBJ2-3 TRBV9 - CASSASGGGTDTQYF TGTGCCAGCAGCGCCTCAGGGGGGGGCACAGATACGCAGTATTTT
- TRBJ1-3 TRBV5-1 - CASRSGNTIYF TGCGCCAGCAGGAGTGGAAACACCATATATTTT
- TRBJ1-4 TRBV4-1 few CASSQVATNEKLFF TGCGCCAGCAGCCAAGTTGCAACTAATGAAAAACTGTTTTTT
- TRBJ2-5 TRBV6-6 - CASSPPGMETQYF TGTGCCAGCAGTCCCCCCGGGATGGAGACCCAGTACTTC
- TRBJ2-1 TRBV9 - CASSPSVKQSYNEQFF TGTGCCAGCAGCCCATCGGTTAAACAGTCATACAATGAGCAGTTCTTC
- TRBJ2-1 TRBV4-2 - CASSQALGGYDEQFF TGTGCCAGCAGCCAAGCCTTAGGGGGTTATGATGAGCAGTTCTTC
TRBD1 TRBJ1-2 TRBV5-1 - CASSLGDRGHGYTF TGCGCCAGCAGCTTGGGGGACAGGGGCCATGGCTACACCTTC
- TRBJ2-7 TRBV6-1 - CASRYNFAYEQYF TGTGCCAGCAGGTATAATTTCGCCTACGAGCAGTACTTC
- TRBJ2-7 TRBV4-1 - CASSQGEGLYEQYF TGCGCCAGCAGCCAAGGTGAAGGATTATACGAGCAGTACTTC
- TRBJ1-3 TRBV15 - CATSREVTLSTIYF TGTGCCACCAGCAGAGAGGTTACGCTTAGCACCATATATTTT
- TRBJ2-7 TRBV13 - CASSPPRTGKNPGGEQYF TGTGCCAGCAGCCCCCCAAGGACAGGGAAAAACCCCGGGGGGGAGCAGTACTTC
- TRBJ2-7 TRBV9 once CASSPRGIDYEQYF TGTGCCAGCAGCCCCAGGGGTATAGACTACGAGCAGTACTTC
- TRBJ1-2 TRBV29-1 few CSVEEGLTGRYGYTF TGCAGCGTTGAGGAAGGCCTAACAGGGCGATATGGCTACACCTTC
TRBD2 TRBJ2-2 TRBV28 - CASSLWVLAGGPGELFF TGTGCCAGCAGTTTATGGGTCCTAGCGGGAGGGCCCGGGGAGCTGTTTTTT
TRBD2 TRBJ2-2 TRBV10-1 - CASSALAGSNTGELFF TGCGCCAGCAGTGCCCTAGCGGGATCGAACACCGGGGAGCTGTTTTTT
- TRBJ1-1 TRBV5-6 few CASSSRLEPEAFF TGTGCCAGCAGCTCCAGACTGGAACCGGAAGCTTTCTTT
- TRBJ2-1 TRBV20-1 - CSAGPYNEQFF TGCAGTGCGGGACCCTACAATGAGCAGTTCTTC
- TRBJ1-4 TRBV4-1 - CASRPPFGNEKLFF TGCGCCAGTAGGCCCCCCTTCGGTAATGAAAAACTGTTTTTT
TRBD2 TRBJ2-7 TRBV28 - CASSLYSGLNYEQYF TGTGCCAGCAGTTTATATAGCGGGCTTAACTACGAGCAGTACTTC
TRBD2 TRBJ2-7 TRBV2 - CASARTSVYEQYF TGTGCCAGCGCCCGGACTAGCGTCTACGAGCAGTACTTC
- TRBJ2-3 TRBV14 - CASSQVWGGGQDTQYF TGTGCCAGCAGCCAAGTTTGGGGCGGGGGCCAGGATACGCAGTATTTT
- TRBJ2-1 TRBV4-3 - CASSQLGGHPYNEQFF TGCGCCAGCAGCCAATTGGGGGGACACCCTTACAATGAGCAGTTCTTC
- TRBJ2-7 TRBV28 - CASSFGDTYEQYF TGTGCCAGCAGCTTCGGGGATACCTACGAGCAGTACTTC